This entry lists 27 T cell receptor beta chains sequenced from one sample in a study of a mutant IDH1 vaccine in newly diagnosed glioma. Which antigens these TCRs recognize remains unknown. Sequencing was performed with immunoSEQ multiplex PCR; in TCRdb, only in-frame clones are kept and a portion is missing. The table records some 42,000 clones, roughly 80% of them present only once. Described time point: week 47, end of study. Vaccine doses each comprised 300 ug of mutant IDH1 20-mer peptide, with topical imiquimod. The starting material was PBMCs, obtained from a glioma patient whose treatment included an IDH1 peptide vaccine. These receptors were collected from a man aged 18 to 30 with glioma. Some clones in this sample may be carry-over from other donors' samples.

The J gene is TRBJ2-7, the V gene TRBV11-2; D is unclear. V lost 5 bases and J 6 bases, leaving 14 bases between the germline ends. Germline loops: CDR1 SGHAT, CDR2 FQNNGV. The CDR3 loop spans 13 amino acids. As DNA, the CDR3 is TGTGCCAGCAGCCCGACCGGGTTCTTCGAGCAGTACTTC. It translates to CASSPTGFFEQYF.

The chain couples TRBV9 to TRBJ1-1; D might be TRBD1 (5 bases). CDR3 size: 16 residues. Per the germline V gene, CDR1 is SGDLS and CDR2 is YYNGEE. The ends were cut back, 0 bases at V and 2 bases at J, with 14 bases in the middle. This CDR3 reads CASSVAPRAVNTEAFF. The CDR3 DNA reads TGTGCCAGCAGCGTAGCTCCCAGGGCCGTTAACACTGAAGCTTTCTTT.

The gene calls are TRBV19 and TRBJ1-1; D is possibly TRBD1 (5 bases). This CDR3 region has 14 residues. The ends were cut back, 4 bases at V and 4 bases at J, with 13 bases in the middle. Germline CDR1 and CDR2: LNHDA and SQIVND (reference sequence). The CDR3 loop is CASSTGTGVTEAFF. For the CDR3, the DNA is TGTGCCAGTAGTACAGGGACGGGTGTCACTGAAGCTTTCTTT.

The chain employs TRBV10-3 and TRBJ1-3; 10 bases align to TRBD1. This CDR3 has 18 residues. CDR1 and CDR2 from the germline V gene are ENHRY and SYGVKD. The junction had 9 bases not matched to a gene; V was cut back by 4 bases and J by 0 bases. The CDR3 DNA follows: TGTGCCATCAGTGGACCCGGGACAGGGGAAAGCTCTGGAAACACCATATATTTT. It codes for CAISGPGTGESSGNTIYF.

The gene calls are TRBV6-5 and TRBJ1-1; weak D call: TRBD1 (6 bases). Germline CDR1 is MNHEY and CDR2 is SVGAGI. The germline V and J ends were trimmed by 2 bases and 0 bases, with 13 bases remaining between them. CDR3 length: 16 amino acids. CDR3 region: CASSYRTEPMNTEAFF. Written as DNA, the CDR3 is TGTGCCAGCAGTTACCGGACAGAACCTATGAACACTGAAGCTTTCTTT.

The chain is built from TRBV19 and TRBJ1-3; TRBD1 agrees at 9 bases. Germline CDR1 LNHDA, CDR2 SQIVND (reference sequence). CDR3 length: 16 amino acids. Trimming cost V 5 bases and J 0 bases; bases outside gene matches: 5. This CDR3 reads CASSPQGASSGNTIYF. DNA for the CDR3: TGTGCCAGTAGTCCACAGGGGGCCAGCTCTGGAAACACCATATATTTT.

Concerning this clone itself: Other nucleotide sequences in the sample specify the same CDR3. This chain's CDR3 is CASSERERQPQHF. CDR3 in DNA: TGTGCCAGCAGTGAACGGGAACGACAGCCCCAGCATTTT. The gene calls are TRBV6-1 and TRBJ1-5; D not certain. This CDR3 has 13 residues. Germline CDR1 and CDR2: MNHNS and SASEGT. V was pared by 2 bases and J by 7 bases, with 9 bases between.

The chain uses TRBV5-1 and TRBJ2-5, with 7 bases matching TRBD1. CDR1 and CDR2 from the germline V gene are SGHRS and YFSETQ. The CDR3 is made up of 14 amino acids. V lost 3 bases to trimming and J lost 5 bases; unmatched junction nucleotides: 7. The CDR3 nucleotides are TGCGCCAGCAGCTGGACAGGTGGTAGGGAGACCCAGTACTTC. It is translated as CASSWTGGRETQYF.

The chain recombines TRBV27 with TRBJ2-3; perhaps D is TRBD1 or TRBD2 (5 bases each). Trimming pared 2 bases from V and 4 bases from J, leaving 10 bases between. The germline V gene encodes CDR1 MNHEY and CDR2 SMNVEV (reference sequence). The CDR3 contains 14 residues. As DNA, the CDR3 is TGTGCCAGCAGTTTACGGGACCAGGCAGATACGCAGTATTTT. This gives the protein CASSLRDQADTQYF.

V usage is TRBV19 and J usage is TRBJ1-4; 7 nucleotides agree with TRBD1. This CDR3 is built from 13 residues. The junction had 2 bases not matched to a gene; V was cut back by 5 bases and J by 5 bases. Germline CDR1 and CDR2: LNHDA and SQIVND (reference sequence). The CDR3 DNA is TGTGCCAGTAGTTCCAGGGGGAATGAAAAACTGTTTTTT. Protein: CASSSRGNEKLFF.

The J gene is TRBJ2-3, the V gene TRBV5-1; 15 bases fit TRBD2. Looked up from germline, CDR1 is SGHRS and CDR2 is YFSETQ. The length of the CDR3 is 20 residues. The V and J ends lost 4 bases and 1 base, in that order; junction bases with no gene match: 13. This CDR3 reads CASSTPGHGTSGGRTDTQYF. CDR3 in DNA: TGCGCCAGCAGCACTCCGGGACACGGGACTAGCGGGGGGCGCACAGATACGCAGTATTTT.

This clone was seen a few times. The V and J genes are TRBV7-6 and TRBJ1-1; D gene ambiguous. This CDR3 is 14 amino acids long. The ends were cut back, 1 base at V and 3 bases at J, with 9 bases in the middle. The germline gives CDR1 SGHVS, CDR2 FNYEAQ. CDR3 nucleotide sequence: TGTGCCAGCAGCTTAGAGGGTTGGGACACTGAAGCTTTCTTT. Its translation is CASSLEGWDTEAFF.

The chain employs TRBV27 and TRBJ2-3; 8 bases line up with TRBD2. CDR1 and CDR2 from the germline V gene are MNHEY and SMNVEV (reference sequence). CDR3 length equals 17 residues. Trimming at V came to 6 bases and at J to 0 bases, leaving 11 bases not matched to a gene. Here the CDR3 DNA reads TGTGCCAGCAGCTATCTACTAGCGGCTCTTAGCACAGATACGCAGTATTTT. It translates to CASSYLLAALSTDTQYF.

The V call is TRBV18, the J call TRBJ1-2; D is uncertain. CDR1 is KGHSH and CDR2 is LQKENI in the germline V gene. Trimming cost V 4 bases and J 7 bases, with 16 bases left between them. There are 14 residues in the CDR3. The CDR3 coding sequence is TGTGCCAGCTCACTAGGTCGAGAACAAGGTGGCTACACCTTC. This translates into CASSLGREQGGYTF.

The chain carries TRBV19 and TRBJ2-1; D is possibly TRBD1 (5 bases). Germline values: CDR1 LNHDA, CDR2 SQIVND (reference sequence). V was shortened by 5 bases and J by 5 bases, with 10 bases between the two germline ends. The CDR3 totals 13 residues. Written as DNA, the CDR3 is TGTGCCAGTAGTTCCGACAGCCACAATGAGCAGTTCTTC. Protein sequence: CASSSDSHNEQFF.

The CDR3 bases are TGTGCCAGCAGTTTATCAATTGGCTACGAGCAGTACTTC. This translates into CASSLSIGYEQYF. The gene calls are TRBV28 and TRBJ2-7; no definite D call. Germline V gene data show CDR1 as MDHEN and CDR2 as SYDVKM. The CDR3 loop spans 13 amino acids. Deletions cut 1 base from V and 3 bases from J, with 7 bases between.

V and J are TRBV5-1 and TRBJ1-2; D gene uncertain. This CDR3 has 13 amino acids. V lost 0 bases, J lost 8 bases, and 11 bases lay in between. Germline V gene lookup returns CDR1 SGHRS and CDR2 YFSETQ. CDR3 coding DNA: TGCGCCAGCAGCTTGGAAGGTGCTTCGGGCTACACCTTC. Translated, it gives CASSLEGASGYTF.

This clone was counted ten times or more. This sequence joins TRBV19 and TRBJ1-5; D gene unclear. CDR1 and CDR2 from the germline V gene are LNHDA and SQIVND (reference sequence). V lost 3 bases and J 0 bases, leaving 9 bases between the germline ends. The CDR3 is made up of 15 amino acids. CDR3: CASSITEYSNQPQHF. The DNA for the CDR3 is TGTGCCAGTAGTATTACAGAGTATAGCAATCAGCCCCAGCATTTT.

The J gene is TRBJ2-7, the V gene TRBV7-9; TRBD1 might be the D (5 bases). Germline CDR1 SEHNR, CDR2 FQNEAQ (reference sequence). V was trimmed by 3 bases and J by 0 bases, leaving 12 bases between them. This CDR3 comprises 15 residues. CDR3 region: CASSFPGNLSYEQYF. The CDR3 DNA follows: TGTGCCAGCAGCTTCCCAGGGAACCTCTCCTACGAGCAGTACTTC.

This chain joins TRBV28 and TRBJ1-2; TRBD1 matches at 8 bases. The V segment lost 5 bases and the J segment 8 bases; nucleotides outside the gene matches: 10. CDR3 length equals 14 residues. The germline gives CDR1 MDHEN, CDR2 SYDVKM. The DNA of the CDR3 is TGTGCCAGCAGTCCCGATCAGGGGGCGCGCGGCTACACCTTC. Translating it yields CASSPDQGARGYTF.

The chain combines TRBV27 with TRBJ1-5; TRBD1 matches at 7 bases. V shed 5 bases, J shed 3 bases, and the junction held 10 bases outside the gene matches. Germline lookup yields CDR1 MNHEY and CDR2 SMNVEV (reference sequence). The CDR3 loop spans 16 amino acids. In DNA, the CDR3 is TGTGCCAGCAGTCCCTCGGACAGGATGTACAATCAGCCCCAGCATTTT. This sequence encodes CASSPSDRMYNQPQHF.

The chain links TRBV2 to TRBJ1-5; D remains unclear. CDR3 size: 14 residues. The ends were cut back, 7 bases at V and 0 bases at J, with 10 bases in the middle. Germline values: CDR1 SNHLY, CDR2 FYNNEI. As DNA, the CDR3 is TGTGCCAGCAATCGAATGGGTAGCAATCAGCCCCAGCATTTT. Residues: CASNRMGSNQPQHF.

This chain joins TRBV4-3 and TRBJ2-7; 8 bases are shared with TRBD2. There are 16 residues in the CDR3. The J segment lost 0 bases and the V segment lost 0 bases, leaving 4 bases of the junction unmatched. The germline V gene has CDR1 LGHNA and CDR2 YSLEER. DNA for the CDR3: TGCGCCAGCAGCCAAGATACAAGCGGGGGCTCCTACGAGCAGTACTTC. Translation gives CASSQDTSGGSYEQYF.

V usage is TRBV20-1 and J usage is TRBJ2-5; D is undetermined. Per the germline V gene, CDR1 is DFQATT and CDR2 is SNEGSKA (reference sequence). V gave up 6 bases and J gave up 5 bases, with 7 bases separating them. The CDR3 has 10 amino acids. Here the CDR3 reads CSAPLETQYF. Here the CDR3 DNA reads TGCAGTGCCCCCCTTGAGACCCAGTACTTC.

This clone was seen once. The chain uses TRBV27 and TRBJ2-7; a weak D match, TRBD2 (6 bases). Germline V gives CDR1 MNHEY, CDR2 SMNVEV (reference sequence). The CDR3 is made up of 15 amino acids. Trimming took 0 bases from V and 0 from J, leaving 9 bases between them. CDR3 bases: TGTGCCAGCAGTTTATCGAGCGGGCCCTCCTACGAGCAGTACTTC. This translates into CASSLSSGPSYEQYF.

The chain couples TRBV29-1 to TRBJ1-1; 8 bases fit TRBD1. The trim removed 8 bases at V and 5 bases at J, leaving 7 bases unmatched. The CDR3 runs 12 residues. Per germline, CDR1 SQVTM and CDR2 ANQGSEA. The CDR3 spells CSSSTGATEAFF. The CDR3 coding sequence is TGCAGCTCATCGACAGGGGCGACTGAAGCTTTCTTT.

Note on this clone: The junction does not match germline at one end; this may be a read error. The genes are TRBV30 and TRBJ2-7; 15 nucleotides agree with TRBD2. CDR1 GTSNPN and CDR2 SVGIG come from the germline V gene (reference sequence). There are 11 residues in the CDR3. CDR3 sequence: CAWTLGLAGGF. In nucleotides, the CDR3 is TGTGCCTGGACCTTGGGACTAGCGGGGGGCTTC.